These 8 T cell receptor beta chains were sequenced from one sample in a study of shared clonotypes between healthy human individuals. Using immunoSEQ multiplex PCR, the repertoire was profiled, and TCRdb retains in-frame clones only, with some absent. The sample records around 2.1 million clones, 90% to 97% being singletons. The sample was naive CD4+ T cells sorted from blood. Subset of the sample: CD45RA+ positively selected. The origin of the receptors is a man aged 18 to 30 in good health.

This CDR3 is CASSAGAGTLGYTF. DNA of the CDR3: TGTGCCTCCTCAGCCGGGGCCGGAACTTTAGGCTACACCTTC. The genes are TRBV19 and TRBJ1-2, with D possibly TRBD1 on 5 matching bases. Trimming removed 11 bases at V and 8 bases at J, with 24 bases between. Germline loops: CDR1 LNHDA, CDR2 SQIVND (reference sequence). The CDR3 sequence is 14 residues long.

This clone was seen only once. The CDR3 DNA reads as TGTGCCAGCAGCTTGTCAGCGGAACACCGGGAGCTGTTTTTT. Its translation: CASSLSAEHRELFF. The chain combines TRBV5-5 with TRBJ2-2, with a possible D match to TRBD2 (5 bases). The germline CDR1 and CDR2 sequences are SGHKS and YYEKEE (reference sequence). Trimming stripped 1 base from V and 9 bases from J, with 13 bases between. This CDR3 spans 14 amino acids.

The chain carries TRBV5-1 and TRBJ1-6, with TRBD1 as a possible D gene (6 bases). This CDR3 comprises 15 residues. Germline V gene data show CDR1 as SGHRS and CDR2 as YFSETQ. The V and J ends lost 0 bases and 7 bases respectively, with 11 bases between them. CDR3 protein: CASSLEAGANSPLHF. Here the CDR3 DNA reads TGCGCCAGCAGCTTGGAAGCAGGGGCAAATTCACCCCTCCACTTT.

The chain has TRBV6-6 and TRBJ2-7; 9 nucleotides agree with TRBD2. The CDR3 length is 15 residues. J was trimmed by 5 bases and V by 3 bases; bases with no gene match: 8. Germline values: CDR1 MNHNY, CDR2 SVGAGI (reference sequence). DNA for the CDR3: TGTGCCAGCAGTTATCCTTGGCGGGAGGGAGACGAGCAGTACTTC. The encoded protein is CASSYPWREGDEQYF.

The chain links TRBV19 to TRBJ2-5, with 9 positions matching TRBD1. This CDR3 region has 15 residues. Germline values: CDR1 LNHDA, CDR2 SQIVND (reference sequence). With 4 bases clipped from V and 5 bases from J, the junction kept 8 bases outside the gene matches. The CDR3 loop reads CASSTGDRAIETQYF. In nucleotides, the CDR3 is TGTGCCAGTAGTACAGGGGACAGGGCAATTGAGACCCAGTACTTC.

The CDR3 is CASSYTNPYNSPLHF. CDR3 sequence (DNA): TGTGCCAGCAGTTACACGAACCCCTATAATTCACCCCTCCACTTT. The chain couples TRBV6-5 to TRBJ1-6; D not certain. The germline V gene has CDR1 MNHEY and CDR2 SVGAGI. This CDR3 spans 15 amino acids. Trimming took 2 bases from V and 2 from J, leaving 7 bases between them.

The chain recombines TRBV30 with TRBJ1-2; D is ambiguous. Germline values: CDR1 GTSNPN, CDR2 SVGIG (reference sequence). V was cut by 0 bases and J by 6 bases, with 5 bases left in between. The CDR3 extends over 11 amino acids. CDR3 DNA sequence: TGTGCCTGGAGTGTAGTGCATGGCTACACCTTC. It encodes CAWSVVHGYTF.

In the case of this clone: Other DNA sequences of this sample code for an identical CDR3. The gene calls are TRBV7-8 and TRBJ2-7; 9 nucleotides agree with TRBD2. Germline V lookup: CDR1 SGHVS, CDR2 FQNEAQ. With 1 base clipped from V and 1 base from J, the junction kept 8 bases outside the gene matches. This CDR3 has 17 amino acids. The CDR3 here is CASSLGGQAGGSYEQYF. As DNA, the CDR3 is TGTGCCAGCAGCTTAGGAGGCCAGGCGGGAGGGTCCTACGAGCAGTACTTC.